This T cell receptor (beta chain) stems from a study of blood T cell repertoires in COVID-19. Study as a whole: COVID-19 samples, acute and convalescent, were from the United States, Italy and Spain. Nucleic acid was either cDNA or gDNA, and it came from T cells, B-cell-depleted T cells, or PBMCs.

Germline V CDR1 and CDR2: MNHNY, SVGAGI (reference sequence). The V and J ends lost 5 bases and 0 bases respectively, with 17 bases between them. The CDR3 loop spans 16 amino acids. Measured with immunoSEQ multiplex PCR; TCRdb has only the in-frame clones, and not every one. The repertoire includes 130,000 to 150,000 clones, approximately 84% of them detected once, and around 5% sits in the top ten. This clonotype was sampled from a human donor in a cohort sampled during active COVID-19. The V call is TRBV6-6, the J call TRBJ2-7; D is possibly TRBD1 (7 bases). Sequenced sample: peripheral blood. The CDR3 is CASSRQGLVSSYEQYF. For the CDR3, the DNA is TGTGCCAGCAGTCGACAGGGACTCGTGAGCTCCTACGAGCAGTACTTC.